The clone carrying this TCR beta chain was counted a few times. The CDR3 has 15 residues. V was cut by 4 bases and J by 4 bases, with 17 bases left in between. Germline lookup yields CDR1 SGHRS and CDR2 YFSETQ. This entry is derived from a study of shared clonotypes between healthy human individuals. Libraries were prepared by immunoSEQ multiplex PCR; TCRdb keeps only in-frame clonotypes and omits some of them. The sample consists of approximately 2,000,000 clones, just under 95% of them appearing once. Sequencing was carried out using naive CD4+ T cells from PBMCs. Sample subset: CD45RA+ positively selected. The clonotype was recovered from a man younger than 35 in good health. Some clones in this sample may be carry-over from other donors' samples. The chain is built from TRBV5-1 and TRBJ1-2; TRBD1 might be the D (5 bases). DNA of the CDR3: TGCGCCAGCAGCCTACCGACAGCCTCGGGCTATGGCTACACCTTC. Translating it yields CASSLPTASGYGYTF. The full variable domain, rest sourced from reference TRBV5-1 and TRBJ1-2, is KAGVTQTPRYLIKTRGQQVTLSCSPISGHRSVSWYQQTPGQGLQFLFEYFSETQRNKGNFPGRFSGRQFSNSRSEMNVSTLELGDSALYLCASSLPTASGYGYTFGSGTRLTVV.